This T cell receptor (beta chain) originates from a study of CD8 T cells in Susac syndrome. Study outcomes and limitations: It was acknowledged by the study that relatively few individuals were included in its TCR sequencing and HLA analysis.

cDNA came from roughly 0.47 to 1 ug RNA primed by random hexamers. TCRdb independently ran MiXCR on the immunoSEQ multiplex PCR reads; one entry per CDR3 protein. The table has 110,000 or so distinct CDR3 sequences, around 97% seen once. On this clonotype: Its antigen remains unidentified.

CDR3 length: 14 amino acids. Germline trimming cut 6 bases from V and 4 bases from J; bases unmatched to any gene: 9. In germline, CDR1 is DFQATT, CDR2 SNEGSKA (reference sequence). This sequence joins TRBV20-1 and TRBJ2-1; 7 positions match TRBD2. The source is a human donor in good health. Sequencing was carried out using CD4+ T cells from PBMCs. This CDR3 is CSASGTLIYNEQFF. For the CDR3, the DNA is TGCAGTGCGAGCGGGACTCTGATTTACAATGAGCAGTTCTTC.